A selection of T cell receptor beta chains follows, all from one sample in a study of T cell responses to AZD1222 COVID-19 vaccine. The assay was immunoSEQ multiplex PCR, and TCRdb's table has in-frame clones only and misses some. This sample yields some 200,000 clones, of which around 93% are seen a single time; less than 1.2% belongs to the top ten. This material consisted of peripheral blood, taken on day 0 of MenACWY control vaccination. Receptor source: an adult in good health. Both conserved end residues are trimmed from each CDR3. Where a row states a size, it is once, few, many or the class of an expanded clone; other rows omit it.

v_gene	j_gene	abundance	CDR3aa
TRBV6-6	TRBJ1-4	-	ASSYGWRDEKLF
TRBV4-1	TRBJ2-5	-	ASSQSSVGPQETQY
TRBV13	TRBJ2-2	-	ASSLNNAGELF
TRBV10-3	TRBJ1-1	-	AISERDSRTEAF
TRBV19	TRBJ1-6	-	ASSMGTANSPLH
TRBV18	TRBJ2-5	-	ASSRDRGLETQY
TRBV18	TRBJ1-4	once	ASSPPGVGNEKLF
TRBV5-1	TRBJ1-2	-	ASSLGDRRHYT
TRBV28	TRBJ1-5	-	ASSSTQGNYQPQH
TRBV5-4	TRBJ1-1	-	ASSAGQQKNTEAF
TRBV3-1/TRBV3-2	TRBJ1-6	-	ASSLGEGLSSPLH
TRBV7-2	TRBJ2-5	-	ASSLSGGARETQY
TRBV5-1	TRBJ2-3	-	ASSNPRGSVGTDTQY
TRBV24-1	TRBJ1-5	-	ATSPAGGNQPQH
TRBV19	TRBJ1-2	-	ASSLRTYGYT
TRBV2	TRBJ1-2	once	ASSEGQGACT
TRBV5-6	TRBJ1-1	-	ASSFIQEAF
TRBV7-2	TRBJ2-2	once	ASSGNRETGELF
TRBV29-1	TRBJ2-2	-	SVVQGTGELF
TRBV29-1	TRBJ1-2	once	SAKWTGNYGYT
TRBV6-5	TRBJ1-6	-	ASSKPSGGLAPLH
TRBV5-5	TRBJ1-2	-	ASSLRDRAYGYT
TRBV28	TRBJ1-4	-	ASSFGGTGIEKLF
TRBV4-1	TRBJ1-6	-	ASSHGVNSPLH
TRBV4-3	TRBJ1-1	-	ASSHVLGGYMNTEAF
TRBV7-7	TRBJ1-2	once	ASPFYGYT
TRBV19	TRBJ1-6	-	ASSITGSSYNSPLH
TRBV11-2	TRBJ2-2	-	AGSLDPALVTGELF
TRBV28	TRBJ2-5	-	ASSKDGQETQY
TRBV5-1	TRBJ2-1	-	ASSPGGTAYNEQF
TRBV7-9	TRBJ1-5	-	ASSLDPRQPQH
TRBV7-8	TRBJ2-7	-	ASSSYRIPSSVEQY
TRBV9	TRBJ1-1	-	ASSFTSGNTEAF
TRBV5-1	TRBJ1-1	-	ASSFGRAEYAEAF
TRBV5-6	TRBJ2-5	-	ASTRPQETQY
TRBV3-1/TRBV3-2	TRBJ1-2	few	ASSQEVTGARGYT